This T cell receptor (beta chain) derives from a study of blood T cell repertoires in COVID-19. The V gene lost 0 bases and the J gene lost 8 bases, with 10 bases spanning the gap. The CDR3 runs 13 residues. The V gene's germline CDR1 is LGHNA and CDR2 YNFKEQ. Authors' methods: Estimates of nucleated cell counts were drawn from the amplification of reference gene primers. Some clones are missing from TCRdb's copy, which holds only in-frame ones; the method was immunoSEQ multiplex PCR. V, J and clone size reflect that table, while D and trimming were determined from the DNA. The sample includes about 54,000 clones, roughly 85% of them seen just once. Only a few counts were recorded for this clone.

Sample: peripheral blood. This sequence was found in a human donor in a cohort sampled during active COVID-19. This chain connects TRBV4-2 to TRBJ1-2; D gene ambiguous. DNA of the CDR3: TGTGCCAGCAGCCAAGATAAGAGGTCGGGCTACACCTTC. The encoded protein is CASSQDKRSGYTF.